The following is a T cell receptor (beta chain) sequence with its context. In this sample, this clone turned up a few times. Its antigen remains undetermined. Qualities for individual bases were not recorded, and no much larger clone is one base off. This specimen belongs to a study of blood T cell repertoires in COVID-19 (TCRdb year 2020). Context from the whole study: Collaborator samples came from the United States, Italy and Spain and covered acute and convalescent phases of COVID-19. The prospective study material was composed of cDNA or gDNA derived from T cells, B-cell-depleted T cells, or PBMCs. Deeply sampled blood TCRbeta repertoires from subjects exposed to, actively infected with, or recovered from COVID-19 were included in the dataset. The repertoires were made available in a free public database intended to serve as a resource for research on the immune response to SARS-CoV-2. The samples were drawn from the first 160 participants of the ongoing ImmuneRACE study and from about 1,200 subjects provided by 6 global collaborators. Sample metadata almost always included a de-identified subject ID, COVID-19 status, age in years and sex. Where available, HLA class I and class II types were obtained from metadata supplied by the sample provider rather than from assay-based typing.

Results the study describes overall, beyond this receptor: The amount of clinical and demographic metadata varied by source and participant and was provided uncurated.

Each collaborating institution followed its own protocols to collect whole blood in K2EDTA tubes. Collaborator samples were shipped for TCRbeta analysis as frozen whole blood, isolated PBMCs, or DNA extracted from either sample type. The immunoSEQ Assay, a bias-controlled multiplex PCR, was used to amplify TCRbeta CDR3 regions from genomic DNA. The published analysis was carried out like this. Nucleated cell counts per sample were estimated from amplification of reference gene primers within the assay. To quantify the absolute abundance of each unique TCRbeta CDR3 rearrangement, sequence reads were collapsed and filtered. Productive Simpson clonality was computed per sample as the square root of Simpson's diversity index over productive rearrangements. The clones in this table, taken by TCRdb from immuneACCESS, are in-frame only. Not every clone is retained; where verified, under half of the shortfall comes from an unresolved V gene, and the cause of the rest is unknown. V, J and clone size are taken as reported in that table, and D and trimming were inferred from the DNA itself. In all, the sample holds approximately 160,000 clones, and about 81% of those were seen once. Roughly 10% of the sample comes from the top ten.

The sequencing input was peripheral blood. This receptor was taken from a human donor in a cohort sampled during active COVID-19.

The bases are TGTGCCAGCTCCGTGCTAGGGACTAGCGCGCGAACAGATACGCAGTATTTT. This translates into CASSVLGTSARTDTQYF. The chain uses TRBV18 and TRBJ2-3, with TRBD2 matching 10 junction bases. Germline trimming amounts to 6 bases on V and 3 bases on J, with 12 as the count of junction bases outside the gene matches. The CDR3, from cysteine to phenylalanine, totals 17 residues. Only the CDR3 DNA is retained, 51 bases long and in frame from the first base. CDR1 KGHSH and CDR2 LQKENI are derived from the germline V gene.